This T cell receptor (beta chain) was sequenced in a study of T-cell memory formation after mild COVID-19. Only a few counts were recorded for this clonotype. Its antigen remains unidentified. Constant-segment-primed 5'RACE gave TCR alpha and TCR beta cDNA libraries with sample barcodes and UMIs. TCRdb ran MiXCR on the 5' RACE reads and lists one entry per CDR3 protein. Among some 600,000 distinct CDR3 sequences listed, roughly 17% were seen once. Whole-study findings and limits: Contracting CD4+ clones were located mainly in CM and EM, and CD8+ clones in EMRA. In pre-infection memory, a portion of responding clones appeared, which suggested that cross-reactive memory joined.

The receptor was isolated from an adult woman who had mild COVID-19 (a few samples of this study predate the infection). Cell type and time point are not known. Sequenced: PBMCs or a T cell subset sorted from them (not recorded which).

The CDR3 sequence is CASHRRAHLNNEQFF. Here the CDR3 DNA reads TGTGCCAGCCACCGGAGGGCGCATCTTAACAATGAGCAGTTCTTC. This rearrangement joins TRBV12-3 or TRBV12-4 to TRBJ2-1; weak D call: TRBD2 (6 bases). CDR3 length equals 15 residues. V was pared by 8 bases and J by 5 bases, with 19 bases between.